What follows is one TCR beta chain and its context. The sample is drawn from a study of T cells in tumors and immune-related adverse events. Profiling relied on immunoSEQ multiplex PCR, and the TCRdb table lists in-frame clones only, not all of them. Of fewer than 10,000 clones listed, roughly 94% are singletons. The J segment lost 7 bases and the V segment lost 5 bases, leaving 4 bases of the junction unmatched. Germline lookup yields CDR1 LNHDA and CDR2 SQIVND (reference sequence). The CDR3 runs 13 residues. The genes are TRBV19 and TRBJ2-2, with TRBD2 matching 7 bases. The specimen comprised lymph node tissue, sampled from a patient treated with anti-PD-1 therapy. This TCR was recovered from a female donor with metastatic renal cell carcinoma. DNA of the CDR3: TGTGCCAGTAGTCGCCGGGGGGTCGGGGAGCTGTTTTTT. It specifies CASSRRGVGELFF. Variable domain in full (rest from reference TRBV19 and TRBJ2-2): DGGITQSPKYLFRKEGQNVTLSCEQNLNHDAMYWYRQDPGQGLRLIYYSQIVNDFQKGDIAEGYSVSREKKESFPLTVTSAQKNPTAFYLCASSRRGVGELFFGEGSRLTVL.